The sequence of this TCR beta chain was determined in a study of human T cells and chemical hapten exposure. About the research overall: Minor pooled library volume differences mainly drove per-sample TCR yield variation.

This clonotype was counted between two and nine times. Antigen: not known. Study-level results: TCRs at a frequency above 1 in 1000 stayed unchanged with DPC sensitization.

During construction of the library, unique molecular identifiers were attached to individual cDNA molecules for quantitative, reproducible TCR counting. Per the original data handling: There were a median of around 100,000 TCRs per sample, with a range from about 23,224 to 690,600. Each CDR3 protein is one row after TCRdb ran MiXCR on the reads. V and J calls and clone size were set by TCRdb, not the authors. The sample lists about 120,000 distinct CDR3 sequences, about 8.9% seen once, with 1.4% in the top ten. This CDR3 has 14 amino acids. Trimming left V 0 bases short and J 6 bases short, with 11 bases between. Germline loops: CDR1 SGHTS, CDR2 YDEGEE. Extraction yielded total RNA from whole blood (unfractionated).

What was sequenced was whole blood. This sequence joins TRBV5-8 and TRBJ2-3; D might be TRBD1 or TRBD2, each matching 5 bases. The receptor's source is a human donor in good health. Some clones in this sample may be carry-over from other donors' samples. The DNA for the CDR3 is TGTGCCAGCAGCTTGGTGGGGGATGGCGATACGCAGTATTTT. Protein sequence: CASSLVGDGDTQYF.